This TCR beta chain emerged from a study of T cell clonality in common variable immunodeficiency. Study conclusions and caveats: Reportedly, TCR beta sequences from common variable immunodeficiency showed fewer deletions and N-nucleotide insertions.

The method was immunoSEQ multiplex PCR; TCRdb's version includes in-frame clones alone and lacks a portion of them. The profile covers 30,000 to 35,000 clones, none occurring a single time. The CDR3 is made up of 12 amino acids. CDR1 and CDR2 from the germline V gene are WSHSY and SAAADI. Trimming took 8 bases from V and 6 from J; bases not matched to a gene: 3. As regards this clone: Its target is not known. The read gets to within 3 residues of the CDR3 end, and the germline J gene fills in the rest.

The sample was peripheral blood mononuclear cells. The chain employs TRBV10-2 and TRBJ2-7, with 11 bases fitting TRBD1. The receptor comes from a human donor with common variable immunodeficiency. CDR3: CASRTGGFEQYF. CDR3 DNA (partial): TGCGCCAGCCGGACAGGGGGCTTCGAG.